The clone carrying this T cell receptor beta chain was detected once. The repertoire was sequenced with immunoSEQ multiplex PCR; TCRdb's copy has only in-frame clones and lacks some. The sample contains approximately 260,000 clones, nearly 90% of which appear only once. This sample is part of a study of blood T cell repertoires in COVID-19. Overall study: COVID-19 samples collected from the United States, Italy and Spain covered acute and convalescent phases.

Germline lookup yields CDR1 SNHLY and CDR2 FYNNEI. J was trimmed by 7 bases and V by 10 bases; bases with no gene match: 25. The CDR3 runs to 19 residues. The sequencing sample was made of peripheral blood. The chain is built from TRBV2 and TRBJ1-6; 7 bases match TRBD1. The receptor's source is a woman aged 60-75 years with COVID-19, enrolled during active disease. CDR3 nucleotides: TGTGCCACAGACGGCCCTGCCACAGGGGTAGAGCTCGGGAATTCACCCCTCCACTTT. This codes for CATDGPATGVELGNSPLHF.